What follows is one T cell receptor (beta chain) and its context. Its target is not known. The data derive from a study of T cells expressing NK-cell markers. Background on the study: Among eight sequenced donors, seven carried HCMV seropositivity while one was seronegative.

Points from the study as a whole: Leadership of the CD3+CD56-NKG2C+ fraction also belonged to these clonotypes in four donors. As a fraction of CD8+ T cells, dominant NKG2C+ clonotypes reached about 1.0-7.5% in six donors.

5'RACE template switching built TCR beta cDNA with unique molecular identifiers. TCRdb reprocessed the 5' RACE reads; each CDR3 protein has one entry and no DNA is given. This sample contains 150,000 to 200,000 distinct CDR3 sequences. This CDR3 has 17 amino acids. The germline gives CDR1 LGHDT, CDR2 YNNKEL (reference sequence). The chain recombines TRBV3-1 with TRBJ2-5; there is no DNA to check the TCRdb D call of TRBD2. This clonotype originated in a woman between 18 and 75 years old in good health. The sample taken for sequencing was blood T cells: a sorted CD56 or NKG2C T cell subset, CD4+ or CD8+ T cells, or bulk PBMC T cells (not recorded which). CDR3 in amino acids: CASSQGRLGGFGETQYF.